This TCR beta chain is drawn from a study of blood T cell repertoires in COVID-19. Overall study: Sources were T cells, B-cell-depleted T cells, or PBMCs; the material itself was cDNA or gDNA.

This clone was detected once. The CDR3 extends over 18 amino acids. CDR1 is KGHSH, CDR2 LQKENI, per germline. V gave up 3 bases and J gave up 5 bases, with 22 bases separating them. TCRdb keeps only in-frame clones here, not all; method: immunoSEQ multiplex PCR. The sample records about 200,000 clones, approximately 79% being singletons. Sequencing used peripheral blood. The chain has TRBV18 and TRBJ1-4; perhaps TRBD1 as D (6 bases). This sequence originates from a man aged 50 or older who had recovered from COVID-19. The CDR3 reads CASSPRSGVEIGNEKLFF. Here the CDR3 DNA reads TGTGCCAGCTCACCGAGATCAGGGGTTGAAATTGGGAATGAAAAACTGTTTTTT.